Below, one T cell receptor beta chain is given with its context. Its antigen is unknown. The record has no base qualities; no much larger clone is one base away. The data originate from a study of cytomegalovirus exposure and HLA in healthy donors (dated by TCRdb to 2017 to 2019). The study in broad terms: An earlier analysis of approximately 640 of the donors reported about 290 Gb of sequence data and around 120 million unique TCR beta sequences from about 200 million T cells. Approximately 310 gigabases of sequencing data and around 85 million unique TCR sequences made up an early release that covered around 640 HLA-typed donors. The genetic ancestry cluster associated with self-reported Caucasian donors included around 76% of the roughly 400 genotyped donors. The study was designed to test whether signatures of past pathogen exposure could be identified by cataloging public T cell receptors. The study profiled the T cell repertoires of hundreds of subjects by immunosequencing and related them to cytomegalovirus serostatus. In addition to the first cohort of 666 subjects, a separate validation cohort of 120 different subjects was used. To predict cytomegalovirus infection status, the study brought together high-throughput TCR immunosequencing, statistical association of individual TCRs with disease status, and machine learning. A later analysis re-analyzed previously published TCR beta repertoires from hundreds of donors and added high-resolution HLA genotyping to study TCR occurrence patterns. Rather than using new phenotypic data, the later analysis identified candidate immune exposures from TCR beta sequences and from how often those sequences occurred across donors. To decide whether each TCR beta V gene segment behaved as functional or pseudogenic, an earlier analysis of some 570 of the donors relied on high-throughput TCR beta sequencing. Donor age, sex, ethnicity and CMV serostatus were compiled alongside the repertoire data. In a later genetic analysis, genome-wide SNP genotypes for about three fifths of the 666 donors were used, and that subset was treated as a discovery cohort. All discovery cohort repertoires had been generated on a single sequencing platform. Class I and class II HLA loci were covered by the typing at four-digit resolution. The number of donors typed differed by locus, with roughly 620-630 for A, B, C, DRB1 and DQB1, 522 for DQA1, nearly 610 for DPA1, and 400 to 490 for DPB1. Because of strong linkage in the cohort, roughly five DR-DQ haplotypes were treated as single units for association and clustering. Among around 400 genotyped donors of the cohort, an average of roughly 240,000 unique TCR beta nucleotide sequences were sequenced per donor, roughly 18% of them non-productive. General study outcomes and caveats: A later analysis found that TCR association rates varied across HLA loci, with DRB1 alleles showing the most associated TCRs and HLA-C alleles the fewest. The presence/absence analyses assumed that sequencing depth was roughly uniform across donors, and that assumption may not be true. An earlier analysis of some 590 of the donors showed that most TCR beta V segments appeared in productive rearrangements either about 87% or about 30% of the time, which broadly matched IMGT annotations. Correlated functional status among segregating V segments might reflect linkage disequilibrium, but an unknown experimental factor could not be ruled out. Three of the identified cytomegalovirus-associated TCR beta chains were confirmed in vitro to be specific for cytomegalovirus antigens. Some IMGT-functional V segments, including TRBV6-2 and TRBV6-3, could not be distinguished by the 87-base-pair reads and were therefore excluded. According to a later analysis, parvovirus B19, influenza, CMV and Epstein-Barr virus appeared linked to several top co-occurrence clusters. The classifier was reported to diagnose cytomegalovirus status with high specificity and sensitivity in both the original cohort and the validation cohort. When HLA alleles, especially DR and DQ, strongly co-occurred, TCR associations were difficult to assign to individual alleles. The study listed approximately 160 TCR beta chains as associated with cytomegalovirus. A later analysis found that most CMV-associated TCR beta chains appeared HLA-restricted, with HLA associations seemingly driven largely by CMV exposure. Across donors, most TCR sequences were observed very rarely, whereas some public TCRs were present in many individuals. Because some donors lacked HLA typing at each locus, the association tests relied only on the typed subset. A further reported finding was that TCR beta sequences accurately predicted the HLA-A and HLA-B alleles for most subjects in the first cohort. It was suggested by the authors that the approach could potentially be generalized to other disease states and immunological phenotypes. In a later genetic analysis, fewer N-insertions in productive TCRs were reported among donors in an Asian-associated ancestry cluster than the 666-donor mean. In a later analysis, HLA-associated TCR beta chains showed more clonal expansion and lower generation probabilities than non-associated chains that were equally common. A cluster of highly shared sequence variants was judged likely to represent a technical artifact of the sequencing pipeline. A later genetic analysis associated a missense DCLRE1C variant with V-gene and J-gene trimming of TCR beta chains, and an independent cohort replicated the association. Because counts were too low, seventeen rarely observed V segments, including chromosome 9 orphons, were left out of the earlier analysis of 587 of the donors. At a false discovery rate of 0.05, a later analysis linked 15,000 to 20,000 TCR beta sequences to specific HLA alleles. For the cohort, immune exposure information was limited to CMV serostatus. The cohort was sequenced for TCR beta chains only, and without alpha or paired-chain data the features that could be detected were limited.

To prepare the library, the immunoSEQ multiplex PCR assay was applied. A mixture of 60 forward primers for TCR Vbeta segments and 13 reverse primers for TCR Jbeta segments was used in the multiplex PCR. Amplification of the CDR3 region of rearranged TCR beta genes was performed with a multiplex PCR assay on genomic DNA. Amplified TCR beta libraries were sequenced as 87-base-pair reads on the Illumina HiSeq System. In the source study's methods: In a later analysis, some 80 million unique TCR beta chains were counted across the 500 to 700 repertoires, and roughly 9.9 million of these chains were shared by at least two donors. A nearest-neighbor algorithm error-corrected the raw reads and collapsed the reads into unique sequences, merging closely related sequences to remove PCR and sequencing errors. Alignment of CDR3 sequences to IMGT reference sequences was used to assign V, D and J gene segments. Each retained sequence needed at least a six-nucleotide match to both a V gene segment and a J gene segment. Rearrangements were called productive when the CDR3 lacked stop codons and stayed in frame with V and J; all others were non-productive. CDR3 was defined by IMGT convention, running from the second conserved V-encoded cysteine to the conserved J-encoded phenylalanine. The earlier analysis of about 620 of the donors excluded sequences that lacked an unambiguous match to a single V gene segment. In an earlier analysis of some 590 of the donors, a V segment was called functional when productive rearrangements were above 56.7%, and segregating when the standard deviation between donors exceeded 5%. A statistical classification framework was built for diagnosing cytomegalovirus status from the catalog of TCR beta chain sequences. In a later analysis, TCR nucleotide sequences were compared against IMGT/GENE-DB human TR gene sequences so that V and J genes could be assigned. Using the TCRdist pipeline, a later analysis assigned CDR3 sequences along with most-parsimonious VDJ recombination scenarios. In a later analysis, each TCR beta chain was defined by its CDR3 amino acid sequence together with its V-gene family, and reads without a unique V-gene family were excluded. In a later analysis, 550 to 650 highly shared, low-generation-probability nucleotide sequences were removed to address suspected cross-contamination and a sequencing artifact. In a later analysis, a clonal expansion index for each public chain was calculated from normalized within-repertoire ranks of inferred template counts. In a later analysis, generation probabilities were computed with a VDJ recombination model fitted to out-of-frame rearrangements, and the resulting probabilities were checked against IGoR. In a later analysis, TCR-TCR, TCR-HLA and TCR-CMV co-occurrence was scored with hypergeometric tests, and a repertoire-size bias correction was applied to TCR pairs. False discovery rates were estimated in a later analysis by permuting HLA or CMV assignments 20 times. In a later analysis, co-occurring TCRs were grouped using DBSCAN, with TCRdist sequence similarity added in when clustering inside HLA-allele-positive subsets. For co-occurrence clustering, repertoires with fewer than 30,000 or more than 120,000 public chains were excluded, along with a handful of repertoires with anomalous nucleotide sharing. TCRdb carries this immuneACCESS record with in-frame sequences only. Its versions omit some clonotypes, under half of them owing to an unresolved V gene in the studies checked, with the rest unexplained. V, J and clone size derive from that table, while D and trimming were established from the DNA sequence. This sample gives 95,000 to 100,000 clones in total; roughly 9.4% of them show up just once. The ten largest clones take up roughly 4.7% of the sample.

Trimming removed 3 bases from V and 1 base from J; the gene matches leave 15 bases unexplained. Spanning cysteine to phenylalanine, the CDR3 consists of 19 amino acids. Only the CDR3 part of the read is kept: 57 bases, read in frame from the first base. The germline V gene (reference sequence) yields SEHNR for CDR1 and FQNEAQ for CDR2. The cohort was made up of 666 healthy bone marrow donors. All cohort members were sampled while nominally healthy, although unrecorded immune exposures were likely present. The donor tested CMV seropositive, placing the donor among the 289 seropositive members of the cohort. Every donor gave a peripheral blood sample, and the peripheral blood mononuclear cells from that sample were used for TCR beta sequencing. Genomic DNA extraction from the blood cell samples was performed with the Qiagen DNeasy Blood Extraction Kit.

The specimen was PBMCs. The TCR originated in a man in his fifties or sixties in good health and CMV-seropositive. The chain is encoded by TRBV7-9 joined to TRBJ2-1, with 7 middle bases fitting TRBD2. The bases are TGTGCCAGCAGCTTTCCTAAGGCGGGAGTAGTCGCTTCCTACAATGAGCAGTTCTTC. This is translated as CASSFPKAGVVASYNEQFF.